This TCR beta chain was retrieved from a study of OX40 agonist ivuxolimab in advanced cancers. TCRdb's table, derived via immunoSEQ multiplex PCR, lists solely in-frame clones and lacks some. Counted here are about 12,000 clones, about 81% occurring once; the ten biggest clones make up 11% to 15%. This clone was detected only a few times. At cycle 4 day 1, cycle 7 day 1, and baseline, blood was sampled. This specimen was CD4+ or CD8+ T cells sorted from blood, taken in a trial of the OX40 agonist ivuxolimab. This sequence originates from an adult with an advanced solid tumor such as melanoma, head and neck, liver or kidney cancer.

Here the CDR3 reads CASSRRGSGYTF. The CDR3 DNA reads TGTGCCAGTTCACGCAGGGGGTCTGGCTACACCTTC. The chain carries TRBV19 and TRBJ1-2; 7 bases map to TRBD1. The CDR3 contains 12 residues. CDR1 LNHDA and CDR2 SQIVND come from the germline V gene (reference sequence). V was clipped by 8 bases and J by 7 bases; unmatched bases: 7.